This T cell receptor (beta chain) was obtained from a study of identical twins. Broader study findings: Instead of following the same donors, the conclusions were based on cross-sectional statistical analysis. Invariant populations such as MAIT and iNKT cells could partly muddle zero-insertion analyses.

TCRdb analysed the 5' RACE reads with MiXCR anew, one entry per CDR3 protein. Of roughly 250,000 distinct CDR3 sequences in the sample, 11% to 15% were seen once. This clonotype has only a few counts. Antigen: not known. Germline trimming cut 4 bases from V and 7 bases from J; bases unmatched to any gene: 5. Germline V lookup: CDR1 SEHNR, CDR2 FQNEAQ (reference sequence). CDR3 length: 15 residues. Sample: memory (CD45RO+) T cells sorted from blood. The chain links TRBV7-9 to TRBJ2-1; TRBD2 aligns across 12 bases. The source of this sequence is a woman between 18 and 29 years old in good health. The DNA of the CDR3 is TGTGCCAGCAGCTCTAGCGGGGGGGGGAAAAATGAGCAGTTCTTC. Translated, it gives CASSSSGGGKNEQFF.